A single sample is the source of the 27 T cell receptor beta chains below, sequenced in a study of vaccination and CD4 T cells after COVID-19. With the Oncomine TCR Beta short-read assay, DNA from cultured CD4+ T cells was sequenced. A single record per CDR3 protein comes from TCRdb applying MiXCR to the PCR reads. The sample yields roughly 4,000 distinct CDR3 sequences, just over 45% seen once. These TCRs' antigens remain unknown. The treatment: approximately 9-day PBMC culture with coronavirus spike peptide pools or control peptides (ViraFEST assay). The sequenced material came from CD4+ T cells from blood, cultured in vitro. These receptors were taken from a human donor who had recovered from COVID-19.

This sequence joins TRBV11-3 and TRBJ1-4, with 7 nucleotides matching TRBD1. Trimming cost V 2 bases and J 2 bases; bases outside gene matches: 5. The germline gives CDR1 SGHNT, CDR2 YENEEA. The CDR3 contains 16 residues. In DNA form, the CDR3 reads TGTGCCAGCAGCTTAACAGGGGTTGGTACTAATGAAAAACTGTTTTTT. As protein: CASSLTGVGTNEKLFF.

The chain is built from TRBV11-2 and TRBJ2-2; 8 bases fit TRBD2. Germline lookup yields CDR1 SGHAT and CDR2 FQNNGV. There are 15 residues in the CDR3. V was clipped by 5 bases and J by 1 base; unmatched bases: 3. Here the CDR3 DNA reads TGTGCCAGCAGCCTTACTAGCGGGAACACCGGGGAGCTGTTTTTT. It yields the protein CASSLTSGNTGELFF.

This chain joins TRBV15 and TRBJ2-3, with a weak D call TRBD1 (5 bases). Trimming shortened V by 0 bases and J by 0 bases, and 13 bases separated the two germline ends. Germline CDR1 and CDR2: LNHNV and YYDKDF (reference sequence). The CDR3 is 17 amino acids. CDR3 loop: CATSRDFRQTSTDTQYF. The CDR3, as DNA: TGTGCCACCAGCAGAGATTTTAGACAGACTAGCACAGATACGCAGTATTTT.

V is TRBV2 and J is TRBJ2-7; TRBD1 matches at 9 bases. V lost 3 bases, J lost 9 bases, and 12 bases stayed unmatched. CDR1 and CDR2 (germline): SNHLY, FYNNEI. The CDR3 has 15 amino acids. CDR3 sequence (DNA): TGTGCCAGCAGTGATATAGGGACAGGGTTTCTCGGGCAGTACTTC. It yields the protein CASSDIGTGFLGQYF.

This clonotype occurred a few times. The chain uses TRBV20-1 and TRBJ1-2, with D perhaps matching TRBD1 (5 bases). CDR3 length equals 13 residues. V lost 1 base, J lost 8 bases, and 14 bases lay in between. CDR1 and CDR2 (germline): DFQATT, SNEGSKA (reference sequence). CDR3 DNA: TGCAGTGCTAGAGGGGGGACTCAGACGGGCTACACCTTC. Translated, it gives CSARGGTQTGYTF.

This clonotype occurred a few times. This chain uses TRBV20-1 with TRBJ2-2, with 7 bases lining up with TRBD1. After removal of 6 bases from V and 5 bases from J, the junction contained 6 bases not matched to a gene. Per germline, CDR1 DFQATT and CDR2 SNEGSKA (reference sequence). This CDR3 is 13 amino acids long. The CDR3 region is CSARGQPTGELFF. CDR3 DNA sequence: TGCAGTGCCCGGGGACAGCCAACCGGGGAGCTGTTTTTT.

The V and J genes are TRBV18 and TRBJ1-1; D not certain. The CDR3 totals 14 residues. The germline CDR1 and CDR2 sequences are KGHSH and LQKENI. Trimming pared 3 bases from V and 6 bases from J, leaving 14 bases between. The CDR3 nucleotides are TGTGCCAGCTCACCCCTATCGACGGATTCTGAAGCTTTCTTT. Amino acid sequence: CASSPLSTDSEAFF.

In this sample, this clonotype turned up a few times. CDR3 region: CATSRVLAGGYETQYF. Written as DNA, the CDR3 is TGTGCCACCAGCAGAGTACTAGCGGGGGGGTATGAGACCCAGTACTTC. The V and J genes are TRBV15 and TRBJ2-5; 13 bases fit TRBD2. CDR1 and CDR2 from the germline V gene are LNHNV and YYDKDF (reference sequence). Losses at the gene ends were 1 base for V and 5 bases for J; bases not matched to a gene: 4. This CDR3 has 16 amino acids.

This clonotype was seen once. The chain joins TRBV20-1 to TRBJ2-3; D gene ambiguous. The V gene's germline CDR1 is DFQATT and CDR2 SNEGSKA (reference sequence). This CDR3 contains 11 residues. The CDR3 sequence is CSRLRSDTQYF. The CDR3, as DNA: TGCAGCCGACTGCGTTCAGATACGCAGTATTTT.

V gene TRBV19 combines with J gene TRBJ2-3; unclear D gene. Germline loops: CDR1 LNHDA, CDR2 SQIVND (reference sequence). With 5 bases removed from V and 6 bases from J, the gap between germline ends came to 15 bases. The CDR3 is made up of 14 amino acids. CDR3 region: CASSPTWGGDTQYF. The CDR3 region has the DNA TGTGCCAGTAGTCCAACTTGGGGTGGCGATACGCAGTATTTT.

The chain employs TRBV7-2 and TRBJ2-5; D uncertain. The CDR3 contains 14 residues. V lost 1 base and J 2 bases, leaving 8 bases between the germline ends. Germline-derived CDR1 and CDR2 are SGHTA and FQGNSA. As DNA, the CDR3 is TGTGCCAGCAGCTTAGTAGCAGCTCAAGAGACCCAGTACTTC. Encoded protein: CASSLVAAQETQYF.

The CDR3 reads CASSPPTGINTEAFF. For the CDR3, the DNA is TGTGCCAGCAGTCCCCCGACAGGAATTAACACTGAAGCTTTCTTT. The gene calls are TRBV28 and TRBJ1-1, with a weak D call TRBD1 (6 bases). The CDR3 is made up of 15 amino acids. V shed 5 bases and J shed 2 bases, with 15 bases lying between them. Germline CDR1 reads MDHEN; CDR2 reads SYDVKM.

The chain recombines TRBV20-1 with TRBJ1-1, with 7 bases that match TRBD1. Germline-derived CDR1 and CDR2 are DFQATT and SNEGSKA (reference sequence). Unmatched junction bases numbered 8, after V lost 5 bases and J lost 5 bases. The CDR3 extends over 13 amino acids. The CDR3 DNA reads TGCAGTGCTCCAAACAGGGGCTCGACTGAAGCTTTCTTT. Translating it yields CSAPNRGSTEAFF.

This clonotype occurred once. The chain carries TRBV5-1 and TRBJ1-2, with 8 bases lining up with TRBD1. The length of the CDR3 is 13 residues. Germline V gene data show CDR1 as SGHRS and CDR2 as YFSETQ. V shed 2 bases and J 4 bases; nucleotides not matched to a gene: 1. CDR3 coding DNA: TGCGCCAGCAGCTTTGACAGGGGCTATGGCTACACCTTC. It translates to CASSFDRGYGYTF.

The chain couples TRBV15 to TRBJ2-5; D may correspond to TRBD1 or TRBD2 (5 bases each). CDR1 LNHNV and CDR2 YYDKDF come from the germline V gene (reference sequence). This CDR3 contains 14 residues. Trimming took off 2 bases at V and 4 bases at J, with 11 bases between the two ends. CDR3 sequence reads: CATSRMGDRETQYF. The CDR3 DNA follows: TGTGCCACCAGCAGAATGGGGGATCGAGAGACCCAGTACTTC.

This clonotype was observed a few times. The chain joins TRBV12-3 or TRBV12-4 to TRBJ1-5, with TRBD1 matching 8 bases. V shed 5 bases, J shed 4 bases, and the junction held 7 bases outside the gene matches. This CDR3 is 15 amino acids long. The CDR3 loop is CASSAGTGNNQPQHF. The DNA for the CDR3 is TGTGCCAGCAGTGCCGGGACAGGCAATAATCAGCCCCAGCATTTT.

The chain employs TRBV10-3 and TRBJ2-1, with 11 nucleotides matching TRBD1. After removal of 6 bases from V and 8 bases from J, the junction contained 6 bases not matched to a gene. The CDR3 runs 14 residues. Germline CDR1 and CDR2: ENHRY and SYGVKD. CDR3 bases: TGTGCCATCAGCGGGGACAGGGGGACAGATGAGCAGTTCTTC. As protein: CAISGDRGTDEQFF.

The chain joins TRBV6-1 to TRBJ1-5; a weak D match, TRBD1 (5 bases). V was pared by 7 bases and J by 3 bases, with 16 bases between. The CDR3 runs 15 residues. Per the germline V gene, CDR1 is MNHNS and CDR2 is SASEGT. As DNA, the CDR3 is TGTGCCAGCACCCGTGGGGGAAGCGTCAATCAGCCCCAGCATTTT. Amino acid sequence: CASTRGGSVNQPQHF.

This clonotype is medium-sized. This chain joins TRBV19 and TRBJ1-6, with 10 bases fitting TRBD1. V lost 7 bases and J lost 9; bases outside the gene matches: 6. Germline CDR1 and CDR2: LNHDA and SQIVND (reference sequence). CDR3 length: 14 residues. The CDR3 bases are TGTGCCAGTACCCCGACAGGGGGCGCTTCACCCCTCCACTTT. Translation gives CASTPTGGASPLHF. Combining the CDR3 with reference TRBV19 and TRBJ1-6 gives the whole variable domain DGGITQSPKYLFRKEGQNVTLSCEQNLNHDAMYWYRQDPGQGLRLIYYSQIVNDFQKGDIAEGYSVSREKKESFPLTVTSAQKNPTAFYLCASTPTGGASPLHFGNGTRLTVT.

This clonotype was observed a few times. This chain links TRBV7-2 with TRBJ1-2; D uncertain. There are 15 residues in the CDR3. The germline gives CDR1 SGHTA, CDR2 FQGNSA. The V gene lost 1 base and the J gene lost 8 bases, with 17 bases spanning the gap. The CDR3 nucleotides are TGTGCCAGCAGCTTAGGGTCCCTGGCTGGAGGCGGCTACACCTTC. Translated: CASSLGSLAGGGYTF. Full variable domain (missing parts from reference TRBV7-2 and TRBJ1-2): GAGVSQSPSNKVTEKGKDVELRCDPISGHTALYWYRQSLGQGLEFLIYFQGNSAPDKSGLPSDRFSAERTGGSVSTLTIQRTQQEDSAVYLCASSLGSLAGGGYTFGSGTRLTVV.

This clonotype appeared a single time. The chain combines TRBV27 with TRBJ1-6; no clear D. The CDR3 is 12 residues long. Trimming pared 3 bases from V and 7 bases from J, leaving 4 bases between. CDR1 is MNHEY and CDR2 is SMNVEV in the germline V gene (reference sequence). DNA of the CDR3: TGTGCCAGCAGTTTGCTCAATTCACCCCTCCACTTT. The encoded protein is CASSLLNSPLHF.

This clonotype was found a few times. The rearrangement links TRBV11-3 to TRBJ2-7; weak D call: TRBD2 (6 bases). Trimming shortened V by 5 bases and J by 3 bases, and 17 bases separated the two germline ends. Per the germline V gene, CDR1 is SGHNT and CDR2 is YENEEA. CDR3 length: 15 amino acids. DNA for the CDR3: TGTGCCAGCAGCCAGTACTACGGGAGCCTCTACGAGCAGTACTTC. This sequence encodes CASSQYYGSLYEQYF.

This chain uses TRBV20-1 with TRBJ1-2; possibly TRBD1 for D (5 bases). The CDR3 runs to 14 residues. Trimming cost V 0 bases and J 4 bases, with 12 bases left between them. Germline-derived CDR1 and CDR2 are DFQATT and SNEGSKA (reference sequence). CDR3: CSARDGSRAYGYTF. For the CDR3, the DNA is TGCAGTGCTAGAGATGGAAGCAGGGCCTATGGCTACACCTTC.

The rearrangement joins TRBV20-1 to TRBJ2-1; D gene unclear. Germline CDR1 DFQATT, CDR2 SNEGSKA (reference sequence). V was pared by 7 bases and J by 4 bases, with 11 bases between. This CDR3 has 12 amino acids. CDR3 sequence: CSGVQSYNEQFF. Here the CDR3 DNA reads TGCAGTGGGGTACAGTCGTACAATGAGCAGTTCTTC.

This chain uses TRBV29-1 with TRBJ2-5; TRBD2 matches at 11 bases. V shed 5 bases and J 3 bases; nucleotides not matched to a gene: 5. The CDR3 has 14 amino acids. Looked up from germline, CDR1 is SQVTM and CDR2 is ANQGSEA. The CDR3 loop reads CSVPPSGGKETQYF. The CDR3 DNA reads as TGCAGCGTTCCTCCTAGCGGGGGGAAAGAGACCCAGTACTTC.

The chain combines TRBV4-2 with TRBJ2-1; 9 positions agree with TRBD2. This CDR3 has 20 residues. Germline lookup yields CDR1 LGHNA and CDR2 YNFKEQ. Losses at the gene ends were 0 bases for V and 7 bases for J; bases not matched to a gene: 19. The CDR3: CASSQELGARAGGYRNEQFF. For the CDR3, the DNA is TGTGCCAGCAGCCAAGAACTGGGGGCCCGAGCGGGAGGCTATAGGAATGAGCAGTTCTTC.

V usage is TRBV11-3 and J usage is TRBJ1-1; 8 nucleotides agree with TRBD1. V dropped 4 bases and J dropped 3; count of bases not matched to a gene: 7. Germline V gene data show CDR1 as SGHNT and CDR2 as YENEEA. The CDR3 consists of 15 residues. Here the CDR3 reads CASSSQGALDTEAFF. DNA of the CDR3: TGTGCCAGCAGCTCCCAGGGGGCGCTGGACACTGAAGCTTTCTTT.